This TCR beta chain is from a study of T-cell memory formation after mild COVID-19. MiXCR, applied by TCRdb to the 5' RACE reads, yields one record per CDR3 protein. The sample yields about 260,000 distinct CDR3 sequences, 16% seen once. This clonotype has just a few counts. Germline V gene lookup returns CDR1 SGDLS and CDR2 YYNGEE. J gave up 7 bases and V 2 bases, and 10 bases lay outside the gene matches. This CDR3 is built from 15 residues. The chain carries TRBV9 and TRBJ2-7, with 9 bases lining up with TRBD2. The receptor comes from a young man who had mild COVID-19 (a few samples of this study predate the infection). Cell type and time point are not known. The sequencing sample was made of PBMCs or a T cell subset sorted from them (not recorded which). As DNA, the CDR3 is TGTGCCAGCAGCGTGGGGACTAGCCGATTGGGTGAGCAGTACTTC. Translating gives CASSVGTSRLGEQYF.